This TCR beta chain comes out of a study of shared clonotypes between healthy human individuals. Whole-study results and caveats: Generation of non-shared clonotypes was less probable than generation of clonotypes shared by all four donors.

The method was immunoSEQ multiplex PCR; TCRdb's version includes in-frame clones alone and lacks a portion of them. This sample has millions of clones, with about 95% found just once. As to this clone: No antigen is known for it.

Only CD45RO-negative cells positively selected for CCR7 counted as naive CD8 cells, so terminally differentiated effector memory CD45RA+ cells were excluded. The germline V gene encodes CDR1 SGHNT and CDR2 YYREEE (reference sequence). The CDR3 is 15 residues long. V lost 2 bases to trimming and J lost 7 bases; unmatched junction nucleotides: 6. The receptor was derived from a man in his late teens or twenties in good health. Material: naive CD8+ T cells sorted from blood. The chain combines TRBV5-4 with TRBJ1-2; 12 bases agree with TRBD1. The CDR3 loop is CASSLGTGGTVGYTF. The CDR3 coding sequence is TGTGCCAGCAGCTTAGGGACAGGGGGCACAGTTGGCTACACCTTC.